A single sample is the source of the 7 T cell receptor beta chains below, sequenced in a study of blood T cell repertoires in COVID-19. The repertoire was sequenced with immunoSEQ multiplex PCR; TCRdb's copy has only in-frame clones and lacks some. Here the sample spans a few hundred thousand clones, approximately 88% being singletons. The source material was PBMCs or T cells enriched from blood (not recorded which). The receptors derive from a man aged 30 to 39 who had recovered from COVID-19.

The chain links TRBV24-1 to TRBJ2-1; 11 bases match TRBD2. Germline CDR1 KGHDR, CDR2 SFDVKD. The V gene end was trimmed by 4 bases and the J gene end by 9 bases; junction bases not matched to a gene: 22. This CDR3 is 20 amino acids long. DNA of the CDR3: TGTGCCACCAGTGACATGGATGGGGTGGCTAGCGGGGGGCCTAGGGGTGAGCAGTTCTTC. The encoded protein is CATSDMDGVASGGPRGEQFF.

V is TRBV27 and J is TRBJ2-1; 8 nucleotides align to TRBD2. The CDR3 totals 15 residues. CDR1 and CDR2 from the germline V gene are MNHEY and SMNVEV (reference sequence). J gave up 4 bases and V 4 bases, and 6 bases lay outside the gene matches. This CDR3 reads CASSSSGGIYNEQFF. In DNA form, the CDR3 reads TGTGCCAGCAGTTCCAGCGGGGGTATTTACAATGAGCAGTTCTTC.

The V and J genes are TRBV7-9 and TRBJ2-5, with D possibly matching TRBD1 (5 bases). Trimming removed 8 bases at V and 5 bases at J, with 15 bases between. The CDR3 is 13 amino acids. Germline CDR1 and CDR2: SEHNR and FQNEAQ (reference sequence). The DNA for the CDR3 is TGTGCCAGCGCGGTACAGGCGCGGGAGACCCAGTACTTC. As protein: CASAVQARETQYF.

The chain has TRBV7-9 and TRBJ1-1, with unresolved D. V lost 2 bases and J 0 bases, leaving 4 bases between the germline ends. This CDR3 is built from 13 residues. Germline V gives CDR1 SEHNR, CDR2 FQNEAQ (reference sequence). CDR3 nucleotide sequence: TGTGCCAGCAGCTTACTAATGAACACTGAAGCTTTCTTT. Translation: CASSLLMNTEAFF.

This chain links TRBV29-1 with TRBJ2-7; no reliable D call. The V end lost 6 bases, the J end lost 4 bases, and 16 bases lay between the germline ends. This CDR3 has 13 residues. Germline values: CDR1 SQVTM, CDR2 ANQGSEA. The CDR3 sequence: CSVKEHVGYEQYF. In DNA form, the CDR3 reads TGCAGCGTGAAAGAGCACGTCGGGTACGAGCAGTACTTC.

The chain is built from TRBV28 and TRBJ2-2; TRBD2 aligns across 8 bases. CDR1 and CDR2 (germline): MDHEN, SYDVKM. This CDR3 is 14 amino acids long. CDR3 region: CASALAGNTGELFF. The CDR3 coding sequence is TGTGCTTCTGCCCTAGCGGGGAACACCGGGGAGCTGTTTTTT.

The J gene is TRBJ1-5, the V gene TRBV19; D unclear. Germline CDR1 LNHDA, CDR2 SQIVND (reference sequence). The ends were cut back, 1 base at V and 1 base at J, with 5 bases in the middle. CDR3 length: 14 amino acids. CDR3 region: CASSIVGSNQPQHF. DNA for the CDR3: TGTGCCAGTAGTATAGTGGGCAGCAATCAGCCCCAGCATTTT.